This entry is about one T cell receptor beta chain. The data originate from a study of CDR3 diversity in severe acne. MiXCR, run by TCRdb on the PCR reads, gives a single entry per CDR3 protein. The profile covers about 86,000 distinct CDR3 sequences, with 45% to 65% appearing a single time and roughly 13% taken by the ten largest. In germline, CDR1 is DFQATT, CDR2 SNEGSKA (reference sequence). The length of the CDR3 is 15 residues. Unmatched junction bases numbered 17, after V lost 5 bases and J lost 8 bases. The sample comprised blood. V and J are TRBV20-1 and TRBJ1-2; 7 bases line up with TRBD1. The source of this sequence is a male donor in good health, without acne. The CDR3 reads CSAGVVSGQAGGYTF. DNA of the CDR3: TGCAGTGCTGGAGTTGTTTCCGGACAGGCAGGGGGCTACACCTTC.